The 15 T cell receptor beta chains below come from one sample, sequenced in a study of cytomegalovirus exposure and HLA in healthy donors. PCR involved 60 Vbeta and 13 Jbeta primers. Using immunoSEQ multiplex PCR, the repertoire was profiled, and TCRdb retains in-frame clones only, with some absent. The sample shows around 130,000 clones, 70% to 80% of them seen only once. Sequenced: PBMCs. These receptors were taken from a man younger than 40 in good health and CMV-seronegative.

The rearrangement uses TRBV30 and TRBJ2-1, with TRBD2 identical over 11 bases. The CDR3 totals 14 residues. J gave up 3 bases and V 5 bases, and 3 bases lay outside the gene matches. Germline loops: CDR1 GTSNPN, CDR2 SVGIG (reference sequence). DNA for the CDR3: TGTGCCTGGGATAGCGGGGGGGTCTACAATGAGCAGTTCTTC. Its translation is CAWDSGGVYNEQFF. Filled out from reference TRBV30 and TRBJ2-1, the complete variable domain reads SQTIHQWPATLVQPVGSPLSLECTVEGTSNPNLYWYRQAAGRGLQLLFYSVGIGQISSEVPQNLSASRPQDRQFILSSKKLLLSDSGFYLCAWDSGGVYNEQFFGPGTRLTVL.

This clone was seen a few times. The CDR3 region is CASSLVSINSNQPQHF. DNA for the CDR3: TGTGCCAGCAGCTTAGTTAGCATTAATAGCAATCAGCCCCAGCATTTT. The chain recombines TRBV7-8 with TRBJ1-5; D is uncertain. Germline V CDR1 and CDR2: SGHVS, FQNEAQ. The CDR3 loop spans 16 amino acids. Between the trimmed V and J ends, which lost 1 base and 0 bases, there was a span of 10 bases. Using reference TRBV7-8 and TRBJ1-5 for the parts outside the CDR3, the full variable domain is GAGVSQSPRYKVAKRGQDVALRCDPISGHVSLFWYQQALGQGPEFLTYFQNEAQLDKSGLPSDRFFAERPEGSVSTLKIQRTQQEDSAVYLCASSLVSINSNQPQHFGDGTRLSIL.

CDR3 residues: CASSQQDNTEAFF. CDR3 DNA: TGCGCCAGCAGCCAACAGGATAACACTGAAGCTTTCTTT. The chain uses TRBV5-1 and TRBJ1-1; possibly TRBD1 for D (5 bases). V lost 4 bases to trimming and J lost 2 bases, with 9 bases between them. The CDR3 sequence is 13 residues long. CDR1 is SGHRS and CDR2 is YFSETQ in the germline V gene.

CDR3 region: CASSLGQGRPPLHF. The CDR3 DNA reads as TGTGCCAGCAGCTTAGGGCAGGGGCGGCCACCCCTCCACTTT. This chain uses TRBV5-6 with TRBJ1-6; a possible D gene is TRBD1 (6 bases). V dropped 2 bases and J dropped 11 bases, with 14 bases sitting between them. The CDR3 is 14 amino acids. Germline CDR1 and CDR2: SGHDT and YYEEEE.

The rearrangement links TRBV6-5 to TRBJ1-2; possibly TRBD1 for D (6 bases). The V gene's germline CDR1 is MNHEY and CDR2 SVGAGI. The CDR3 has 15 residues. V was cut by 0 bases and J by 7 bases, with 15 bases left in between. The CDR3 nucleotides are TGTGCCAGCAGTTACTCGCCGGCGGGGGGGCTTGGCTACACCTTC. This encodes CASSYSPAGGLGYTF.

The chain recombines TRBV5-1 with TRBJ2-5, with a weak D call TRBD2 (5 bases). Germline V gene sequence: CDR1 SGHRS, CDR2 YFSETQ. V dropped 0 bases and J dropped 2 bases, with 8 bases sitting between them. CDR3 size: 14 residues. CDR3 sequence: CASSLGWRQETQYF. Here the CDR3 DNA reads TGCGCCAGCAGCTTGGGGTGGAGGCAAGAGACCCAGTACTTC.

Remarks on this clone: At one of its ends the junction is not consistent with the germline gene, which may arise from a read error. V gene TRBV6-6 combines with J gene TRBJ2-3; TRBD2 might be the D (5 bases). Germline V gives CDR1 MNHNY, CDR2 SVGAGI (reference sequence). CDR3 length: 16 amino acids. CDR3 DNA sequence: TGTGCCAGCGGTTACCTGACCCGGGGATCCACAGATACGCAGTATTTT. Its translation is CASGYLTRGSTDTQYF.

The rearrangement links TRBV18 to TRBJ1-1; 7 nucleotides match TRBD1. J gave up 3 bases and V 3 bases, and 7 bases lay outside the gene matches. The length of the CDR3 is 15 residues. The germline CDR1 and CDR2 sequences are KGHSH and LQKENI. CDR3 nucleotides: TGTGCCAGCTCACCCGCACAGGGGTCATACACTGAAGCTTTCTTT. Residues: CASSPAQGSYTEAFF.

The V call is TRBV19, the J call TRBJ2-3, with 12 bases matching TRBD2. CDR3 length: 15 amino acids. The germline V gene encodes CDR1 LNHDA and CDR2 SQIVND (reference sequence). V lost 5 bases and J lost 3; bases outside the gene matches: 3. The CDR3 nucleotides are TGTGCCAGTAGTCGACTAGCGGGGGCTACAGATACGCAGTATTTT. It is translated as CASSRLAGATDTQYF. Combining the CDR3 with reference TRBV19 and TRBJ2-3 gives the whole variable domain DGGITQSPKYLFRKEGQNVTLSCEQNLNHDAMYWYRQDPGQGLRLIYYSQIVNDFQKGDIAEGYSVSREKKESFPLTVTSAQKNPTAFYLCASSRLAGATDTQYFGPGTRLTVL.

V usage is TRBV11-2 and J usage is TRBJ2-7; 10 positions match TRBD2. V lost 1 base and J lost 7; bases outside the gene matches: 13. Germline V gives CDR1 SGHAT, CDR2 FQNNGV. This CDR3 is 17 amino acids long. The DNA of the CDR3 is TGTGCCAGCAGCTTAGCTGTGGCAGCGGGAGGGCCGGGAGAGCAGTACTTC. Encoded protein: CASSLAVAAGGPGEQYF. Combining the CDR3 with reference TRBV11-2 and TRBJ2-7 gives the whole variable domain EAGVAQSPRYKIIEKRQSVAFWCNPISGHATLYWYQQILGQGPKLLIQFQNNGVVDDSQLPKDRFSAERLKGVDSTLKIQPAKLEDSAVYLCASSLAVAAGGPGEQYFGPGTRLTVT.

CDR3 region: CASSYRDSSYNEQFF. CDR3 sequence (DNA): TGTGCCAGCAGTTACCGGGATAGCTCCTACAATGAGCAGTTCTTC. V and J are TRBV6-5 and TRBJ2-1; D may be TRBD2 (5 bases). The CDR3 is made up of 15 amino acids. Germline V lookup: CDR1 MNHEY, CDR2 SVGAGI. V lost 2 bases to trimming and J lost 0 bases, with 8 bases between them.

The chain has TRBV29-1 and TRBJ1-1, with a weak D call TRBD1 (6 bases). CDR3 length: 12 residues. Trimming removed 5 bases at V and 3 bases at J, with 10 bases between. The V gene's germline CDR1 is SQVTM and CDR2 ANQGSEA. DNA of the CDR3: TGCAGCGTTATCCACAGGGACACTGAAGCTTTCTTT. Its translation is CSVIHRDTEAFF.

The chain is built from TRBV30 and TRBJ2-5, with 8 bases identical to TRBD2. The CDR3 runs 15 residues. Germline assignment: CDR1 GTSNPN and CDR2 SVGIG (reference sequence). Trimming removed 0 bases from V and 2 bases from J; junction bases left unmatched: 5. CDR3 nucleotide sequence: TGTGCCTGGAGTGTACGATCGGGGGGGCAAGAGACCCAGTACTTC. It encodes CAWSVRSGGQETQYF.

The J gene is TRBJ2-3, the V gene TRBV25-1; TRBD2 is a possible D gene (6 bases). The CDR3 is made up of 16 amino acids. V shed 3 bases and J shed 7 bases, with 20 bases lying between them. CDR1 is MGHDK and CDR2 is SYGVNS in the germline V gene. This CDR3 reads CASSDAGSPGENTQYF. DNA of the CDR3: TGTGCCAGCAGTGACGCGGGGTCCCCCGGGGAGAATACGCAGTATTTT.

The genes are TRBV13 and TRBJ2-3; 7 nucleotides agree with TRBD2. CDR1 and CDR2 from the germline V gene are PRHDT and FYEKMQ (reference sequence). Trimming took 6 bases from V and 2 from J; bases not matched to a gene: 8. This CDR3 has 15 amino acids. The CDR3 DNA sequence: TGTGCCAGCAGTTTTCGGGGGGAAAACACAGATACGCAGTATTTT. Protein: CASSFRGENTDTQYF.